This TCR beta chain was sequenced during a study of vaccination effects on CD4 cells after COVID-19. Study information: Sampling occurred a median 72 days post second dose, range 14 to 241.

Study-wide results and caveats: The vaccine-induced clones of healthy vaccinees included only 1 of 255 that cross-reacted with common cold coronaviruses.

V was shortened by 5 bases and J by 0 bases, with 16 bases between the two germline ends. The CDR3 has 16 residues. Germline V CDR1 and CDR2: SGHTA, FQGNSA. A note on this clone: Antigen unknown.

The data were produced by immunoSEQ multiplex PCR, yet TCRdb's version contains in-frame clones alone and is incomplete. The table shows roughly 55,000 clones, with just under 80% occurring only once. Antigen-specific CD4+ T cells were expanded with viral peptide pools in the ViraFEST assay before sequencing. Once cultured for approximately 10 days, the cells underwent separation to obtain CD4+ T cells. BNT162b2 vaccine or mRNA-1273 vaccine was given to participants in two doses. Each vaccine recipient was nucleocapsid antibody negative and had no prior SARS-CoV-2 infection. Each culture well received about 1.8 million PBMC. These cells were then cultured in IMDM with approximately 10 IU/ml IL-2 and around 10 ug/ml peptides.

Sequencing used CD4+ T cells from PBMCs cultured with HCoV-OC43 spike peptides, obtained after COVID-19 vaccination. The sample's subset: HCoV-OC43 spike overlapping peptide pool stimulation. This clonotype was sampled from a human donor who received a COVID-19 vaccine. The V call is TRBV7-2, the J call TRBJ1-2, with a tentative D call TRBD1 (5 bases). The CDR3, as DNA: TGTGCCAGCAGCCCGCGGCGGGGCGGCACTAACTATGGCTACACCTTC. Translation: CASSPRRGGTNYGYTF.